The entry below describes one TCR beta chain. Its antigen is currently unknown. These data belong to a study of long-term antiretroviral therapy in people with HIV. The libraries were made with immunoSEQ v3.0 at survey level. The assay was immunoSEQ multiplex PCR, and TCRdb's table has in-frame clones only and misses some. The sample lists more than 20,000 clones, about four fifths occurring once. This CDR3 has 14 amino acids. V was shortened by 9 bases and J by 2 bases, with 11 bases between the two germline ends. CDR1 MDHEN and CDR2 SYDVKM come from the germline V gene. General observations from the study: Narrower CDR3 length ranges marked HIV repertoires relative to controls.

The chain employs TRBV28 and TRBJ1-6; D gene ambiguous. The material sequenced was unsorted PBMCs, taken 0.5 years before starting antiretroviral therapy. This clonotype originated in a man aged 40-49 years with HIV. In DNA, the CDR3 is TGTGCCAGTTCGACGGAGGCCTATAATTCACCCCTCCACTTT. It translates to CASSTEAYNSPLHF. The complete variable domain, with remaining parts taken from reference TRBV28 and TRBJ1-6, reads DVKVTQSSRYLVKRTGEKVFLECVQDMDHENMFWYRQDPGLGLRLIYFSYDVKMKEKGDIPEGYSVSREKKERFSLILESASTNQTSMYLCASSTEAYNSPLHFGNGTRLTVT.